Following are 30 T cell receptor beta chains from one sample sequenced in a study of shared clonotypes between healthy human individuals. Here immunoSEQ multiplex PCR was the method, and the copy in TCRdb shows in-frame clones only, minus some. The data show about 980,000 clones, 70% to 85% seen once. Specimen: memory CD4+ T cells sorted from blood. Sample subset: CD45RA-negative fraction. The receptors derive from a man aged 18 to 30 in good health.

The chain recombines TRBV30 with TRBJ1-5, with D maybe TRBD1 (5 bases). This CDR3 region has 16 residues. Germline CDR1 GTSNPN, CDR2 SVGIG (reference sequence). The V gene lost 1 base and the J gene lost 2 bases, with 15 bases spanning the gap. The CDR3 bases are TGTGCCTGGAGTGAATCCGGACTGGGGGGCAATCAGCCCCAGCATTTT. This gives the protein CAWSESGLGGNQPQHF.

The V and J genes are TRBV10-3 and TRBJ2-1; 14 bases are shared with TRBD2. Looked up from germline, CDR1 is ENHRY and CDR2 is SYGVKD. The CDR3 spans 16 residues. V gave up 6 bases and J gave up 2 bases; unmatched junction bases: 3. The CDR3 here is CAISPGLAGAYNEQFF. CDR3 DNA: TGTGCCATCAGCCCGGGACTAGCGGGGGCCTACAATGAGCAGTTCTTC.

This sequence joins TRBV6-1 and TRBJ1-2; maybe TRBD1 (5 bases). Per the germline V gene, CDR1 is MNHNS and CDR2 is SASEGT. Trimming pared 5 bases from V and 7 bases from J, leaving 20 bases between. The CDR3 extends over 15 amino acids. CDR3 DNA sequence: TGTGCCAGCAGTCTACGGGACGGATATATGTCTGGCTACACCTTC. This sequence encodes CASSLRDGYMSGYTF.

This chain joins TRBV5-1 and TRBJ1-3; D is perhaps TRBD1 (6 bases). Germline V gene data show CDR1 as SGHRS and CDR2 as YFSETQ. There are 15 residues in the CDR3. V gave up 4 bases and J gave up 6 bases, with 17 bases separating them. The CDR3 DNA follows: TGCGCCAGCAGCAACGGTGGGGGGCGAGAAAACACCATATATTTT. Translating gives CASSNGGGRENTIYF.

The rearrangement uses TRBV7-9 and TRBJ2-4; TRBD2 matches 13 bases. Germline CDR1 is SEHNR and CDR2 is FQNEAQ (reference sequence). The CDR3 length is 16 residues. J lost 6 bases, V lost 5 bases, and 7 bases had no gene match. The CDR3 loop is CASSTGLAGDRNIQYF. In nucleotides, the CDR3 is TGTGCCAGCAGCACCGGACTAGCGGGAGATAGAAACATTCAGTACTTC.

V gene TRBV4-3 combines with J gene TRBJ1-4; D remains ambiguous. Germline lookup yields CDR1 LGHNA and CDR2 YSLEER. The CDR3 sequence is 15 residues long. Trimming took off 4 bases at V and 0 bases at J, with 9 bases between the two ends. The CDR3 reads CASSPRVATNEKLFF. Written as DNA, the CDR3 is TGCGCCAGCAGCCCTCGGGTTGCAACTAATGAAAAACTGTTTTTT.

The CDR3 sequence: CASTDSFSGNTIYF. The CDR3 DNA sequence: TGTGCCTCGACAGACAGTTTCTCTGGAAACACCATATATTTT. The chain combines TRBV19 with TRBJ1-3; D perhaps matches TRBD1 (5 bases). V dropped 11 bases and J dropped 0 bases, with 14 bases sitting between them. The CDR3 runs to 14 residues. Germline CDR1 and CDR2: LNHDA and SQIVND (reference sequence).

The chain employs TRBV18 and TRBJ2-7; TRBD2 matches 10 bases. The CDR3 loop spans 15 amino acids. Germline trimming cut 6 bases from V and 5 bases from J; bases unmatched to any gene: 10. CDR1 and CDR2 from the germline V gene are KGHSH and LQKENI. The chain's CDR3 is CASSPSGSLTHEQYF. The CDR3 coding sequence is TGTGCCAGCTCGCCTAGCGGGAGCTTAACCCACGAGCAGTACTTC.

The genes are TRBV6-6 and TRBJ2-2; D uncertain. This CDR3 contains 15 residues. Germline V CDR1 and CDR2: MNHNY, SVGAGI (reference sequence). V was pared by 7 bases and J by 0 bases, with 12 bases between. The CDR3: CASIVGVANTGELFF. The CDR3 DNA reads TGTGCCAGCATTGTCGGAGTCGCGAACACCGGGGAGCTGTTTTTT.

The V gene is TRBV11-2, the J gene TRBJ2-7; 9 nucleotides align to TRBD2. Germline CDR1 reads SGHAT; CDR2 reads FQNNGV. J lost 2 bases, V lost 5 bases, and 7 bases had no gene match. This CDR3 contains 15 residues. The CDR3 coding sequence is TGTGCCAGCAGCCCAATAGCGGGAGTGACCTACGAGCAGTACTTC. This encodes CASSPIAGVTYEQYF. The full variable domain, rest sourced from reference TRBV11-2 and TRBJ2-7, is EAGVAQSPRYKIIEKRQSVAFWCNPISGHATLYWYQQILGQGPKLLIQFQNNGVVDDSQLPKDRFSAERLKGVDSTLKIQPAKLEDSAVYLCASSPIAGVTYEQYFGPGTRLTVT.

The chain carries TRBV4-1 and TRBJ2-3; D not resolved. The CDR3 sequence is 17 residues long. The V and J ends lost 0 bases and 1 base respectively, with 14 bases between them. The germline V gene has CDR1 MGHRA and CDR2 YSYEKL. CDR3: CASSQDFFQERTDTQYF. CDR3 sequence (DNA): TGCGCCAGCAGCCAAGATTTTTTCCAGGAGCGCACAGATACGCAGTATTTT.

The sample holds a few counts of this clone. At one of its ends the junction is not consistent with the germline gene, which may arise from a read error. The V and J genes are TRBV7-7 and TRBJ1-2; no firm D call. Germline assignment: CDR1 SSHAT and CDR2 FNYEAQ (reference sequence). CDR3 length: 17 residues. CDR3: CASSLGPGQLPSYGYTF. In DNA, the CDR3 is TGTGCTAGCAGCTTAGGCCCCGGGCAGTTACCATCTTATGGCTACACCTTC.

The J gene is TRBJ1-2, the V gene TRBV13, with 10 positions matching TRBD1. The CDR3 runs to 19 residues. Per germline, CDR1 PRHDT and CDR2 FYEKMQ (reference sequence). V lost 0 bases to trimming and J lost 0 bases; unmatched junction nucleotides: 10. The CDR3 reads CASSLGQGGQGRANYGYTF. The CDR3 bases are TGTGCCAGCAGCTTAGGCCAAGGGGGACAGGGGAGAGCTAACTATGGCTACACCTTC.

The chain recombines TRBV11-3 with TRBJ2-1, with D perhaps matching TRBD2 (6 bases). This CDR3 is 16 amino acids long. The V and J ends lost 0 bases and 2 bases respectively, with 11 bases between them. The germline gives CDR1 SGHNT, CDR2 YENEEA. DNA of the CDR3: TGTGCCAGCAGCTTAGAGGGGACTTCAACCTACAATGAGCAGTTCTTC. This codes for CASSLEGTSTYNEQFF.

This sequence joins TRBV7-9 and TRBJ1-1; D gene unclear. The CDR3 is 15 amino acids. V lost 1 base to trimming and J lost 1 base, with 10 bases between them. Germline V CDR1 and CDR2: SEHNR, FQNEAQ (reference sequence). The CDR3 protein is CASSLGWDQNTEAFF. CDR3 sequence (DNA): TGTGCCAGCAGCTTAGGCTGGGATCAGAACACTGAAGCTTTCTTT.

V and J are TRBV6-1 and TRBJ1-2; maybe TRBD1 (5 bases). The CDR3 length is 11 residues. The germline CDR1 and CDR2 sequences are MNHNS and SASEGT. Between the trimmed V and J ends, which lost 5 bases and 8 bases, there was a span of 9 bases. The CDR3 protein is CASSFQGGYTF. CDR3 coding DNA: TGTGCCAGCAGTTTCCAGGGAGGCTACACCTTC.

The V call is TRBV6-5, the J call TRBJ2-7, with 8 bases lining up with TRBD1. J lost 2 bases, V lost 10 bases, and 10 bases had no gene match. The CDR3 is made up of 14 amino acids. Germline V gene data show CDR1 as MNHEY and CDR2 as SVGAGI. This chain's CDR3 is CATHGGQGTYEQYF. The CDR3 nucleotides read TGTGCCACACACGGCGGACAGGGAACCTACGAGCAGTACTTC.

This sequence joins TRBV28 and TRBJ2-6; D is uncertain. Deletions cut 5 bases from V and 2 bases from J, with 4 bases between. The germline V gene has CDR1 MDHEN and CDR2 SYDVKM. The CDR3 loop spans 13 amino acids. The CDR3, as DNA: TGTGCCAGCAGTAAACCTGGGGCCAACGTCCTGACTTTC. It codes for CASSKPGANVLTF.

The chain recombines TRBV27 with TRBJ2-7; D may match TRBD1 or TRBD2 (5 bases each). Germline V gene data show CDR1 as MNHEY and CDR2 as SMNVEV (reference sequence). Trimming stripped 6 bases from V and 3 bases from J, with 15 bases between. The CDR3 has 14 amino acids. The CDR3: CASRRYGTVYEQYF. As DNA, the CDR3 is TGTGCCAGCAGAAGGTACGGGACGGTCTACGAGCAGTACTTC.

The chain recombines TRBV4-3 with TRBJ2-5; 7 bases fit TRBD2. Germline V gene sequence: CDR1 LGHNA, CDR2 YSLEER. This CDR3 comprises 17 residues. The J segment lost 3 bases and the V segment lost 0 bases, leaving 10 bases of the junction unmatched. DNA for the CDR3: TGCGCCAGCAGCCAAGATAGAACAGGAGGGAGGGAAGAGACCCAGTACTTC. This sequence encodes CASSQDRTGGREETQYF.

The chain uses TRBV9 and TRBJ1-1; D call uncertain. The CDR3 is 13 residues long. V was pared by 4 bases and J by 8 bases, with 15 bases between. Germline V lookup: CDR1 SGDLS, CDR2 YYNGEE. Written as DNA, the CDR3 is TGTGCCAGCAGCCCCCCGGGTTCCCTGGAAGCTTTCTTT. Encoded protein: CASSPPGSLEAFF.

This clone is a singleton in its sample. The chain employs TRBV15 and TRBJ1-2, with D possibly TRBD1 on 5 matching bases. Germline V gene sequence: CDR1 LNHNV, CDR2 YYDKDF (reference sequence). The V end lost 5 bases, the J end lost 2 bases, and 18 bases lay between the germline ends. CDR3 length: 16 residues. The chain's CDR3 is CATSPPGSQGNYGYTF. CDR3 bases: TGTGCCACCAGCCCTCCGGGGTCGCAGGGCAACTATGGCTACACCTTC.

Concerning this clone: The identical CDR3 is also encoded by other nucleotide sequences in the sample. The CDR3 nucleotides read TGCGCCAGCAGCTTGGAACCTCTGTATGGCTACACCTTC. Its translation: CASSLEPLYGYTF. The chain carries TRBV5-1 and TRBJ1-2; D call uncertain. In germline, CDR1 is SGHRS, CDR2 YFSETQ. This CDR3 contains 13 residues. The ends were cut back, 0 bases at V and 5 bases at J, with 8 bases in the middle.

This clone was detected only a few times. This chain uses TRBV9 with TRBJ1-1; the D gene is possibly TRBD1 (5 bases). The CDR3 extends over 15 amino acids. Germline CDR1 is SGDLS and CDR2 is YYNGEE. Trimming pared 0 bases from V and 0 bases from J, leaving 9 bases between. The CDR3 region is CASSVDGTVNTEAFF. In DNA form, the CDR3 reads TGTGCCAGCAGCGTAGATGGGACGGTGAACACTGAAGCTTTCTTT.

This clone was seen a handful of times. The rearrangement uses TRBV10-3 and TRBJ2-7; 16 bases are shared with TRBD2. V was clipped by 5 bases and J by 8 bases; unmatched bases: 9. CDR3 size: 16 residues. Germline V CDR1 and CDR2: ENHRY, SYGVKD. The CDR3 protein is CAISLEGGLAGGQQYF. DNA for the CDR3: TGTGCCATCAGTTTGGAGGGGGGACTAGCGGGAGGGCAGCAGTACTTC.

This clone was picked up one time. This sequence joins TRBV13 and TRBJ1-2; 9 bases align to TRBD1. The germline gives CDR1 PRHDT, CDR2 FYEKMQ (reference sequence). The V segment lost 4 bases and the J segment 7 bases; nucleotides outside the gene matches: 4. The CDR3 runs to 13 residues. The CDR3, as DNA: TGTGCCAGCAGCTCTAGACAGGGGGGTGGCTACACCTTC. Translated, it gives CASSSRQGGGYTF.

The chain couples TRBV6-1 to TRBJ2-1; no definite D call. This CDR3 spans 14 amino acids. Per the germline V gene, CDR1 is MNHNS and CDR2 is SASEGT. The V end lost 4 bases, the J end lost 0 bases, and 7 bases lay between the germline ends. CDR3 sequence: CASSGRSSYNEQFF. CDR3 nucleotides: TGTGCCAGCAGTGGACGAAGCTCCTACAATGAGCAGTTCTTC.

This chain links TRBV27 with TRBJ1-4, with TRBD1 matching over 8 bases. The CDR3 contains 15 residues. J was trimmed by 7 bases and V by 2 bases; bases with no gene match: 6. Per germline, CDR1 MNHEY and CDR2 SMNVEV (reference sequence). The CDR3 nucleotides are TGTGCCAGCAGTTTACGGCGGGACAGGACTGAAAAACTGTTTTTT. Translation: CASSLRRDRTEKLFF.

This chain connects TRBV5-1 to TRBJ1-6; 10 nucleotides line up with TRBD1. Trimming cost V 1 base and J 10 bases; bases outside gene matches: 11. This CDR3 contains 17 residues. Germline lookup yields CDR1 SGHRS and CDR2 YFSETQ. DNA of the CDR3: TGCGCCAGCAGCTTGAGACAGGGGGCCGGTGGAGAATCACCCCTCCACTTT. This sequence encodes CASSLRQGAGGESPLHF.

The CDR3 is CASTYPGESTEAFF. CDR3 nucleotide sequence: TGCGCCAGCACTTATCCGGGGGAGAGCACTGAAGCTTTCTTT. The gene calls are TRBV5-1 and TRBJ1-1, with D possibly matching TRBD1 (5 bases). V was cut by 6 bases and J by 4 bases, with 16 bases left in between. Germline V CDR1 and CDR2: SGHRS, YFSETQ. The CDR3 extends over 14 amino acids. Full variable domain (outside the CDR3, taken from reference TRBV5-1 and TRBJ1-1): KAGVTQTPRYLIKTRGQQVTLSCSPISGHRSVSWYQQTPGQGLQFLFEYFSETQRNKGNFPGRFSGRQFSNSRSEMNVSTLELGDSALYLCASTYPGESTEAFFGQGTRLTVV.